This record covers a single T cell receptor (beta chain). Its antigen is undetermined. This sample is part of a study of cytomegalovirus exposure and HLA in healthy donors. Findings of the study overall: Immune exposure data for these donors was limited to CMV serostatus. HLA alleles showed associations with about 15,000 TCR beta sequences in a later analysis, at a 0.05 false discovery rate.

The PCR had 60 Vbeta and 13 Jbeta primers. The data were produced by immunoSEQ multiplex PCR, yet TCRdb's version contains in-frame clones alone and is incomplete. The sample contains about 60,000 clones, approximately 80% of which appear only once. CDR3 length: 12 residues. Per the germline V gene, CDR1 is SGDLS and CDR2 is YYNGEE. V shed 4 bases and J shed 1 base, with 2 bases lying between them. Sequencing input: PBMCs. The V and J genes are TRBV9 and TRBJ2-2, with no clear D. This TCR was recovered from a female donor in good health and CMV-seronegative. As DNA, the CDR3 is TGTGCCAGCAGCCAGAACACCGGGGAGCTGTTTTTT. It is translated as CASSQNTGELFF. Full variable domain (rest looked up from reference TRBV9 and TRBJ2-2): DSGVTQTPKHLITATGQRVTLRCSPRSGDLSVYWYQQSLDQGLQFLIQYYNGEERAKGNILERFSAQQFPDLHSELNLSSLELGDSALYFCASSQNTGELFFGEGSRLTVL.